This TCR beta chain was recovered during a study of spatial heterogeneity in lung cancer. About the study: Mean representation of each unique TCR and UMI combination in the raw reads exceeded 8.5 occurrences.

The V end was cut by 3 bases, the J end by 11 bases, with 11 bases between. CDR3 size: 11 residues. Germline V gene sequence: CDR1 SGDLS, CDR2 YYNGEE. Study-wide results and limits: Blood showed ubiquitous tumor TCRs more often at resection than at routine follow-up.

The time point here: sample taken at primary tumor resection. Whole RNA, which was extracted from tumor, nontumor lung tissue or frozen PBMC, was sequenced without any cell sorting. In the case of this clonotype: The antigen is undetermined.

TCRdb re-called the 5' RACE reads with MiXCR, one entry per CDR3 protein. Of 39,000 or so distinct CDR3 sequences in the sample, 7.5% were seen once. The chain has TRBV9 and TRBJ2-5; TRBD1 is a possible D gene (5 bases). The source of this sequence is a male donor with early-stage non-small cell lung cancer. Material: PBMCs, obtained at surgery. The CDR3 bases are TGTGCCAGCAGCGAAGGGGCAGCGCAGTACTTC. Its translation is CASSEGAAQYF.